This T cell receptor beta chain comes out of a study of cytomegalovirus exposure and HLA in healthy donors. Whole-study context: Early released data had about 85 million unique TCRs, all coming from HLA-typed donors. General study findings and limits: There were reportedly fewer N-insertions in an Asian-associated ancestry cluster than the approximately 670-donor mean, in a later analysis. In a later analysis, DRB1 alleles had the most associated TCRs; HLA-C alleles the fewest.

The PCR had 60 Vbeta and 13 Jbeta primers. Sequencing was performed with immunoSEQ multiplex PCR; in TCRdb, only in-frame clones are kept and a portion is missing. The repertoire includes around 110,000 clones, approximately 84% of them detected once, and around 2.1% sits in the top ten. This clone was observed a few times. As yet, its antigen is unknown. The germline CDR1 and CDR2 sequences are KGHSH and LQKENI. V was pared by 2 bases and J by 11 bases, with 18 bases between. This CDR3 has 14 amino acids. Material: PBMCs. The TCR comes from a man between 25 and 39 years old in good health and CMV-seronegative. The chain is built from TRBV18 and TRBJ1-1, with D uncertain. The CDR3 loop is CASSPSVEAWVAFF. For the CDR3, the DNA is TGTGCCAGCTCACCATCCGTGGAGGCCTGGGTGGCTTTCTTT.